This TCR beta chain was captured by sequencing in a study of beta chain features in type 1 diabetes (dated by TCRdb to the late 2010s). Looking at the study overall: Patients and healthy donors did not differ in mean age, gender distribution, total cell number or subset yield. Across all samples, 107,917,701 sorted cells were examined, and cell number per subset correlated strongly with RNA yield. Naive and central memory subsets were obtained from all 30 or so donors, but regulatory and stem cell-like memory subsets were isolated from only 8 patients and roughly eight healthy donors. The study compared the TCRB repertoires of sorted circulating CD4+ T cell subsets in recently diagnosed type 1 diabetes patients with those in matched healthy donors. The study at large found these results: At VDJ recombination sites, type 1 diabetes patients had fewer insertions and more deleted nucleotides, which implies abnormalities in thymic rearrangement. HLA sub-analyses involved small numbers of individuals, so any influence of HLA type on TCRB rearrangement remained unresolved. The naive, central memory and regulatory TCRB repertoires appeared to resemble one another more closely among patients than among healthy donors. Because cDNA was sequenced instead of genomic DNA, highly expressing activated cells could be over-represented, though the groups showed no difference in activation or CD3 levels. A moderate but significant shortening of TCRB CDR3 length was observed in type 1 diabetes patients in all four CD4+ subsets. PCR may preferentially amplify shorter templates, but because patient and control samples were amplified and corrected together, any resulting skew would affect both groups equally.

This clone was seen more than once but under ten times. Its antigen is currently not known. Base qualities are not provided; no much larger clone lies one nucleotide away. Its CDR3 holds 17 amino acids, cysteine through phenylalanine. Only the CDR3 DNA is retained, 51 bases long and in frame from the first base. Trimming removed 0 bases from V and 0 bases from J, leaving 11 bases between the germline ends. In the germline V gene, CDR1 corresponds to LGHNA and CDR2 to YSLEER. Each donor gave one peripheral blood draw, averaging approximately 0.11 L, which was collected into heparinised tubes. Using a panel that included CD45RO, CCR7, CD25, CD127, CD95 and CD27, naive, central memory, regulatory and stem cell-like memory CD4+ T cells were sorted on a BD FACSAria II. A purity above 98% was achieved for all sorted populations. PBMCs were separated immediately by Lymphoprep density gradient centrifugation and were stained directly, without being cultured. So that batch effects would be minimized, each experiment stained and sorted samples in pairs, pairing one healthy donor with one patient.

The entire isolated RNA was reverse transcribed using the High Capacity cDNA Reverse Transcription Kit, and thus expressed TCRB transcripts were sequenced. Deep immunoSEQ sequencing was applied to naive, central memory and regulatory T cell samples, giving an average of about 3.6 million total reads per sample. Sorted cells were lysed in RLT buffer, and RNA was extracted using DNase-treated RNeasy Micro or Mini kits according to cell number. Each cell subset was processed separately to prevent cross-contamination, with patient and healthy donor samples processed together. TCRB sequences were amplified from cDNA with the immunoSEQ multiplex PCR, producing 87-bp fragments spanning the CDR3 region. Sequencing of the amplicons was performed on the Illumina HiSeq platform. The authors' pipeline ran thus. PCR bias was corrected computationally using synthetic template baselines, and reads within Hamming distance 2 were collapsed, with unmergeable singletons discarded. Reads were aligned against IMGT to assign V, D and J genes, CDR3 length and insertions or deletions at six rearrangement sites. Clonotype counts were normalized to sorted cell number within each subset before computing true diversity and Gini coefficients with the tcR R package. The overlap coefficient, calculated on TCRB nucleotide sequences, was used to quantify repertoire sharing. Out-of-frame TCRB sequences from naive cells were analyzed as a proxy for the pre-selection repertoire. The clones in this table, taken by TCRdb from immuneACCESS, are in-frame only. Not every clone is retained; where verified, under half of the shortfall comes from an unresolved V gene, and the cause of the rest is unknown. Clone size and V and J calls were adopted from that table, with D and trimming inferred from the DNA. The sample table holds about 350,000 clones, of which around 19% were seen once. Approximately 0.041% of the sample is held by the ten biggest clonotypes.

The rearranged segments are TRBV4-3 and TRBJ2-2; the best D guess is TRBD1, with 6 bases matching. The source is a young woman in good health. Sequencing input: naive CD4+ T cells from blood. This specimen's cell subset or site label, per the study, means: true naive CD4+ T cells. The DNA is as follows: TGCGCCAGCAGCCAAGAAGGCCCAGGGGCGAACACCGGGGAGCTGTTTTTT. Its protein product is CASSQEGPGANTGELFF.